This TCR beta chain was documented in a study of T cell responses to AZD1222 COVID-19 vaccine. General study results and limits: Only a handful of AZD1222 recipients tested seropositive at baseline. CD4 TCRs covered the whole spike, strongest at regions 160-218 and 743-854.

The CDR3 has 15 amino acids. Germline V CDR1 and CDR2: WSHSY, SAAADI. Trimming removed 5 bases from V and 2 bases from J, with 14 bases in between. Clones were sequenced by immunoSEQ multiplex PCR, and TCRdb holds only the in-frame ones, with some missing. The repertoire has around 150,000 clones, 80% to 95% of them found once; the top ten carry approximately 3%. Regarding this clone: Its target is not known.

The sequenced sample was peripheral blood, obtained 28 days after the second AZD1222 dose. The receptor was derived from an adult who received the AZD1222 COVID-19 vaccine. The chain is built from TRBV10-2 and TRBJ2-3; D possibly corresponds to TRBD1 (6 bases). DNA of the CDR3: TGCGCCAGCAGTCCGGTAGGGGGAGTCACAGATACGCAGTATTTT. This translates into CASSPVGGVTDTQYF.